A single T cell receptor beta chain is shown here with its context. The antigen remains undetermined. This specimen comes from a study of TIL therapy for anti-PD-1-resistant metastatic lung cancer. Time point given: pre-treatment sample, taken before nivolumab and TIL therapy. Most excised metastases sampled were pleural nodules or supraclavicular lymph nodes. This CDR3 is 14 amino acids long. The V gene's germline CDR1 is SNHLY and CDR2 FYNNEI. V was clipped by 6 bases and J by 6 bases; unmatched bases: 9. General study results and limits: Treatment-naive, never-smoker and oncogene-addicted patients were overrepresented in this highly selected cohort.

This was the immunoSEQ v3 assay. Clones were sequenced by immunoSEQ multiplex PCR, and TCRdb holds only the in-frame ones, with some missing. There are 95,000 or so clones in the sample; approximately 65% occur only once, and about a tenth lies in the top ten. The chain is built from TRBV2 and TRBJ2-7; TRBD1 matches at 9 bases. Sequencing was performed on tumor tissue, taken at baseline. This receptor was identified in a person aged 25-80 years with non-small cell lung cancer. CDR3 sequence: CASRNRDRVGEQYF. For the CDR3, the DNA is TGTGCCAGCAGGAACCGGGACAGGGTCGGCGAGCAGTACTTC.